The source of this T cell receptor (beta chain) is a study of T-cell reconstitution after alpha-beta-depleted transplantation in children. The CDR3 sequence is 18 residues long. Trimming cost V 4 bases and J 2 bases, with 23 bases left between them. Unique molecular identifiers were incorporated when the TCRbeta library was constructed. TCRdb analysed the PCR reads with MiXCR anew, one entry per CDR3 protein. The sample has approximately 980,000 distinct CDR3 sequences, 25% to 35% seen once; the top ten hold about 28%. J is TRBJ2-5 and V is TRBV12-3 or TRBV12-4, with D possibly called TRBD1 or TRBD2 (5 bases each). The clonotype was recovered from a boy in the first two years of life who had a stem cell transplant for SCID, so the T cells may come from the graft donor. The starting material was PBMCs, mostly from graft donor cells, obtained 360 days after TCRalphabeta/CD19-depleted stem cell transplant. CDR3: CASSSAVSPGRIQETQYF. The CDR3 coding sequence is TGTGCCAGCAGTTCAGCAGTTTCCCCGGGACGGATACAAGAGACCCAGTACTTC.